This TCR beta chain was documented in a study of T cell repertoires in cytomegalovirus infection. Study-wide results and limits: The ex vivo response was dominated by HLA-C-restricted CMV-specific TCR beta clonotypes.

TCRdb passed the reads through MiXCR, listing each CDR3 protein once. This table holds over 450,000 distinct CDR3 sequences, approximately 10% found once. This clonotype was observed a handful of times. What it recognizes is unknown. This CDR3 spans 13 amino acids. Germline V gene lookup returns CDR1 GTSNPN and CDR2 SVGIG (reference sequence). V shed 8 bases and J shed 0 bases, with 11 bases lying between them. The receptor comes from a human donor in good health (CMV status not recorded). Some clones in this sample may be carry-over from other donors' samples. This sequence joins TRBV30 and TRBJ1-3; D is unresolved. Sequencing was carried out using PBMCs. The CDR3 loop reads CALTVPSGNTIYF. CDR3 sequence (DNA): TGTGCCCTTACAGTACCCTCTGGAAACACCATATATTTT.